This note documents a single TCR beta chain sequence. The antigen is unknown. The data derive from a study of cytomegalovirus exposure and HLA in healthy donors. Study-level findings and limits: According to a later analysis, TCR clusters from the first cohort tended to co-occur in the 110 or so validation repertoires.

Using immunoSEQ multiplex PCR, the repertoire was profiled, and TCRdb retains in-frame clones only, with some absent. The sample has roughly 200,000 clones, roughly 81% seen once. The V end lost 1 base, the J end lost 5 bases, and 14 bases lay between the germline ends. In germline, CDR1 is KGHSH, CDR2 LQKENI. The CDR3 is 15 residues long. Sequencing used PBMCs. This sequence joins TRBV18 and TRBJ1-1; D is possibly TRBD1 (6 bases). This clonotype originated in a woman aged 25-40 years in good health and CMV-seronegative. CDR3 sequence: CASSPQQGGGTEAFF. The CDR3 DNA is TGTGCCAGCTCACCACAACAGGGCGGGGGGACTGAAGCTTTCTTT. Based on the CDR3 plus reference TRBV18 and TRBJ1-1, the full variable domain is NAGVMQNPRHLVRRRGQEARLRCSPMKGHSHVYWYRQLPEEGLKFMVYLQKENIIDESGMPKERFSAEFPKEGPSILRIQQVVRGDSAAYFCASSPQQGGGTEAFFGQGTRLTVV.